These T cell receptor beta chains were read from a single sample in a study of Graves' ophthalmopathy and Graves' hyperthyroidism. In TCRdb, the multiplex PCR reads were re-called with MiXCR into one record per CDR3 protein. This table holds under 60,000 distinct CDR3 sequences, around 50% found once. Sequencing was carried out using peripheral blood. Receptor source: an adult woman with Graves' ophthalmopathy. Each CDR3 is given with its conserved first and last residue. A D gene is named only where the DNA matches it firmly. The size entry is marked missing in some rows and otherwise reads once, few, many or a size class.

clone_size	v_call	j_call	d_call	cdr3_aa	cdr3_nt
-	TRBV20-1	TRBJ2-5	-	CSARLKYQETQYF	TGCAGTGCTAGATTGAAGTACCAAGAGACCCAGTACTTC
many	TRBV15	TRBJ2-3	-	CATKDLGSTDTQYF	TGTGCCACCAAGGACCTGGGCAGCACAGATACGCAGTATTTT
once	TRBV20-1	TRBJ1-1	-	CSPDIGTEAFF	TGCAGCCCGGACATTGGCACTGAAGCTTTCTTT
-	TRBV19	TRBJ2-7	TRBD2	CASSPGGSSYEQYF	TGTGCCAGTAGTCCCGGGGGGAGCTCCTACGAGCAGTACTTC
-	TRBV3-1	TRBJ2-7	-	CTSSNTGEAAYEQYF	TGTACCAGCAGCAATACAGGGGAGGCCGCCTACGAGCAGTACTTC
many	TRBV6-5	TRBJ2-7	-	CASSLSRASSYEQYF	TGTGCCAGCAGTCTATCTCGGGCCAGCTCCTACGAGCAGTACTTC
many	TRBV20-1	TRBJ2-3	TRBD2	CSVDGGLAGRISTDTQYF	TGCAGTGTGGATGGCGGCCTAGCGGGAAGAATTAGCACAGATACGCAGTATTTT
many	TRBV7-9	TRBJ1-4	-	CASSSVNEKLFF	TGTGCCAGCAGCTCCGTAAATGAAAAACTGTTTTTT
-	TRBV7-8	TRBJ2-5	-	CASSSSGGGPGETQYF	TGTGCCAGCAGCTCATCAGGGGGAGGGCCGGGAGAGACCCAGTACTTC
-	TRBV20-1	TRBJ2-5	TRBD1	CSATQGALETQYF	TGCAGTGCCACACAGGGGGCCTTAGAGACCCAGTACTTC
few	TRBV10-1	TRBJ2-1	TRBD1	CASSAGQGAEGFF	TGCGCCAGCAGTGCGGGACAGGGGGCGGAGGGGTTCTTC
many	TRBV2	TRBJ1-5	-	CASAPHNQPQHF	TGTGCCAGCGCCCCACATAATCAGCCCCAGCATTTT
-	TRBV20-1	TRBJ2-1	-	CSAIPQTNNEQFF	TGCAGTGCTATACCACAGACAAACAATGAGCAGTTCTTC
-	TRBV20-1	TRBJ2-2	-	CSAAAKTTNTGELFF	TGCAGTGCTGCGGCAAAAACTACGAACACCGGGGAGCTGTTCTTT
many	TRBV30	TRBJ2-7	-	CAWMTASYEQYF	TGTGCCTGGATGACAGCCTCCTACGAGCAGTACTTC
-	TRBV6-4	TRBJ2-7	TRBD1	CASSEGTGGTGEQYF	TGTGCCAGCAGTGAAGGGACAGGGGGCACCGGGGAGCAGTACTTC
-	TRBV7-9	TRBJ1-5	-	CASSSSSERPRQPQHF	TGTGCCAGCAGCTCCTCGTCTGAGAGGCCTAGGCAGCCCCAGCATTTT
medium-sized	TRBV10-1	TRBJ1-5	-	CASSDVGNQPQHF	TGCGCCAGCAGTGATGTAGGCAATCAGCCCCAGCATTTT
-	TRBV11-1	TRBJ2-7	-	CDSSQARGYEQYF	TGTGACAGCAGCCAGGCTAGAGGGTACGAGCAGTACTTC
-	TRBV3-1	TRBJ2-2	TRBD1	CASSRQGTNTGELSF	TGTGCCAGCAGCCGACAGGGTACGAACACCGGGGAGCTGTCTTTT
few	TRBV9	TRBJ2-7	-	CASSVAGTSSYEQYF	TGTGCCAGCAGCGTAGCAGGGACGTCATCCTACGAGCAGTACTTC
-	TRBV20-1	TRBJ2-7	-	CSARGLLAREQYF	TGCAGTGCTAGAGGGTTACTAGCTCGCGAGCAGTACTTC
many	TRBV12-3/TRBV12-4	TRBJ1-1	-	CASSPSLRGYLFF	TGTGCCAGCAGTCCGAGCCTTCGGGGGTACCTCTTCTTT
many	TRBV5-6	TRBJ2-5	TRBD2	CASSLVAGGGQTQYF	TGTGCCAGCAGCTTGGTAGCGGGAGGAGGGCAGACCCAGTACTTC
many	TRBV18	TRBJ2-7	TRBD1	CASSPRDRARYEQYF	TGTGCCAGCTCACCACGGGACAGGGCTCGATACGAGCAGTACTTC
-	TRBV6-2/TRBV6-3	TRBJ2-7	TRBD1	CASLRQGNYEQYF	TGTGCCAGCTTGAGACAGGGGAACTACGAGCAGTACTTC
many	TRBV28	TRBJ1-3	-	CASSLENSGNTIYF	TGTGCCAGCAGTTTGGAGAACAGTGGAAACACCATATATTTT
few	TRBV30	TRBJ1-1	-	CAWAPGVITEAFF	TGTGCCTGGGCCCCCGGGGTCATCACTGAAGCTTTCTTT
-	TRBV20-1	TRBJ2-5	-	CSARGESETQYF	TGCAGTGCTAGAGGGGAGTCGGAGACCCAGTACTTC
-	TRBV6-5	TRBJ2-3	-	CASSYSGADTQYF	TGTGCCAGCAGTTACTCTGGGGCAGATACGCAGTATTTT
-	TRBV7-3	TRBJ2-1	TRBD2	CASSPGLAGEDEQFF	TGTGCCAGCAGCCCCGGACTAGCGGGAGAGGATGAGCAGTTCTTC
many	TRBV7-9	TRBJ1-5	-	CASSLGRVGQGTRQPQHF	TGTGCCAGCAGCTTAGGAAGGGTGGGGCAAGGGACGAGGCAGCCCCAGCATTTT
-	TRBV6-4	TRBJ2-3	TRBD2	CASSDSGTSGSTDTQYF	TGTGCCAGCAGTGACTCCGGGACTAGCGGGAGCACAGATACGCAGTATTTT
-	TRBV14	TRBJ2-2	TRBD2	CASSPPGLAGVYGELFF	TGTGCCAGCAGCCCCCCAGGACTAGCGGGAGTTTACGGGGAGCTGTTTTTT
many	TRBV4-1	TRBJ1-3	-	CASSPREAETGNTIYF	TGCGCCAGCAGCCCCCGGGAAGCAGAAACTGGAAACACCATATATTTT
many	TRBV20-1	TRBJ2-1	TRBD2	CSASPSGPYNEQFF	TGCAGTGCTTCGCCTAGCGGGCCCTACAATGAGCAGTTCTTC
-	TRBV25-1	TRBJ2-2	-	CASSVTPGQGRSSGKAGELFF	TGTGCCAGCAGTGTTACCCCGGGACAGGGAAGATCTAGCGGGAAGGCCGGGGAGCTGTTTTTT
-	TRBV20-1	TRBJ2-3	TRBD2	CSASPGRAGSATDTQYF	TGCAGTGCTAGCCCCGGGAGGGCAGGGTCCGCGACAGATACGCAGTATTTT
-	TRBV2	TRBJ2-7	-	CASMTAYEQYF	TGTGCCAGCATGACAGCCTACGAGCAGTACTTC
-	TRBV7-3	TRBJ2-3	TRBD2	CASSLTSSGLADNEQYF	TGTGCCAGCAGCTTAACCTCATCGGGACTAGCCGACAATGAGCAGTATTTT
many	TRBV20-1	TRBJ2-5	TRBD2	CSRAGGRGETQYF	TGCAGTAGGGCGGGGGGCCGAGGGGAGACCCAGTACTTC
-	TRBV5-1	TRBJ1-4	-	CASSLEEADEKLFF	TGCGCCAGCAGCTTGGAGGAGGCCGATGAAAAACTGTTTTTT
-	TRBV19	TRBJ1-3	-	CASSIAIPGNTIYF	TGTGCCAGTAGTATCGCAATCCCTGGAAACACCATATATTTT
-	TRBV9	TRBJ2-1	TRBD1	CASSPRTGEDTQFF	TGTGCCAGCAGCCCCCGGACAGGGGAGGATACGCAGTTCTTC
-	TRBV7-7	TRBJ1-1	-	CASSLAPPRTGAFF	TGTGCTAGCAGCTTAGCGCCACCTCGGACGGGAGCTTTCTTT
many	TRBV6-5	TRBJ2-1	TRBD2	CASSTSGTPSSYNEQFF	TGTGCCAGCAGTACAAGCGGGACCCCGAGCTCCTACAATGAGCAGTTCTTC
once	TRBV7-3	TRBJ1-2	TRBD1	CASSPPPRGRGLNYGYTF	TGTGCCAGCAGCCCCCCCCCCAGGGGGCGCGGATTGAACTATGGCTACACCTTC
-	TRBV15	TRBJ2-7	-	CATSGGGWIGEQYF	TGTGCCACCAGCGGAGGAGGGTGGATAGGCGAGCAGTACTTC
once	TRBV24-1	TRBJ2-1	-	CATGLADNEQFF	TGTGCCACCGGCCTAGCAGACAATGAGCAGTTCTTC
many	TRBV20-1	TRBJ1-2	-	CSAREGGTDYDYTF	TGCAGTGCTAGAGAGGGAGGGACCGACTATGACTACACCTTC
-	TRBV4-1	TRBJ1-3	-	CASSQAQGNTIYF	TGCGCCAGCAGCCAAGCTCAGGGAAACACCATATATTTT
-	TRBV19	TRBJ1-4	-	CASTPGPGNEKLFF	TGTGCCAGTACCCCCGGGCCCGGGAATGAAAAACTGTTTTTT
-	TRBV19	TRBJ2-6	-	CASSISDAYSGANVLTF	TGTGCCAGTAGTATATCTGACGCGTACTCTGGGGCCAACGTCCTGACTTTC
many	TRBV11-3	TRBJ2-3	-	CASSSNFGDTQYF	TGTGCCAGCAGCTCCAACTTCGGGGATACGCAGTATTTT
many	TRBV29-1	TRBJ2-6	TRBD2	CSVGGAGGAGANVLTF	TGCAGCGTGGGGGGGGCGGGGGGCGCTGGGGCCAACGTCCTGACTTTC